One sample yielded the 24 T cell receptor beta chains listed below, sequenced in a study of PD-1 blockade in classical Hodgkin lymphoma. Exposure to brentuximab vedotin varied, and each patient had relapsed following autologous stem cell transplantation. Sequenced by immunoSEQ multiplex PCR; TCRdb stores in-frame clones only, minus some. In the table there are under 25,000 clones, over 70% of which are singletons. The specimen comprised peripheral blood mononuclear cells (PBMCs), sampled before the second cycle of nivolumab. These receptors all stem from a human donor with classical Hodgkin lymphoma.

The chain carries TRBV5-4 and TRBJ1-2; 8 bases are a match to TRBD1. Germline loops: CDR1 SGHNT, CDR2 YYREEE (reference sequence). The ends lost 3 bases at V and 8 bases at J; junction bases unmatched: 6. This CDR3 has 13 amino acids. CDR3 sequence: CASSSTGVGGYTF. CDR3 coding DNA: TGTGCCAGCAGCTCGACAGGGGTGGGGGGCTACACCTTC.

The V call is TRBV7-9, the J call TRBJ2-1; 9 nucleotides line up with TRBD2. CDR3 length: 16 amino acids. Germline CDR1 and CDR2: SEHNR and FQNEAQ (reference sequence). The junction had 8 bases not matched to a gene; V was cut back by 3 bases and J by 5 bases. CDR3 loop: CASSFLAGVADNEQFF. The CDR3 region has the DNA TGTGCCAGCAGCTTCTTAGCGGGAGTAGCTGACAATGAGCAGTTCTTC.

J is TRBJ1-1 and V is TRBV5-1, with 9 bases that match TRBD1. Germline CDR1 is SGHRS and CDR2 is YFSETQ. The CDR3 totals 15 residues. Losses at the gene ends were 0 bases for V and 4 bases for J; bases not matched to a gene: 4. Written as DNA, the CDR3 is TGCGCCAGCAGCTTGGTGGTGGGACAGGGCACTGAAGCTTTCTTT. The encoded protein is CASSLVVGQGTEAFF.

The rearrangement joins TRBV6-1 to TRBJ2-7; 7 bases fit TRBD1. CDR3 length equals 14 residues. V shed 3 bases and J 2 bases; nucleotides not matched to a gene: 4. CDR1 and CDR2 (germline): MNHNS, SASEGT. In DNA, the CDR3 is TGTGCCAGCAGTGACCAGGGGGAGACCTACGAGCAGTACTTC. It codes for CASSDQGETYEQYF.

This clone is medium-sized by share. The gene calls are TRBV7-8 and TRBJ2-2; TRBD1 or TRBD2 may be the D gene (5 bases each). CDR3 length: 17 amino acids. Per the germline V gene, CDR1 is SGHVS and CDR2 is FQNEAQ. The V end lost 2 bases, the J end lost 6 bases, and 19 bases lay between the germline ends. The CDR3 coding sequence is TGTGCCAGCAGCTTATACTCCGCGCTGGGGGACGCCGGGGAGCTGTTTTTT. The encoded protein is CASSLYSALGDAGELFF.

V usage is TRBV28 and J usage is TRBJ2-2; 8 nucleotides line up with TRBD2. The trim removed 2 bases at V and 4 bases at J, leaving 6 bases unmatched. Germline V gene sequence: CDR1 MDHEN, CDR2 SYDVKM. The CDR3 has 16 amino acids. The CDR3 DNA reads as TGTGCCAGCAGTTTAGAAAGCGGGAGTGCCACCGGGGAGCTGTTTTTT. Translated, it gives CASSLESGSATGELFF.

This clone was seen only once. The CDR3 reads CASSAGLAVGTDTQYF. In nucleotides, the CDR3 is TGCGCCAGCAGCGCGGGACTAGCCGTAGGCACAGATACGCAGTATTTT. The chain couples TRBV5-1 to TRBJ2-3; 9 bases match TRBD2. The CDR3 consists of 16 residues. After removal of 4 bases from V and 1 base from J, the junction contained 7 bases not matched to a gene. The V gene's germline CDR1 is SGHRS and CDR2 YFSETQ.

CDR3 loop: CASSQDWRYEQYF. DNA of the CDR3: TGTGCCAGCAGCCAAGATTGGCGCTACGAGCAGTACTTC. The V and J genes are TRBV5-4 and TRBJ2-7, with D uncertain. The germline gives CDR1 SGHNT, CDR2 YYREEE (reference sequence). V shed 4 bases and J shed 3 bases, with 11 bases lying between them. CDR3 length equals 13 residues.

This clone was observed a handful of times. The rearrangement uses TRBV6-5 and TRBJ2-7; the match to TRBD2 covers 9 bases. After removal of 10 bases from V and 4 bases from J, the junction contained 8 bases not matched to a gene. This CDR3 comprises 13 residues. Germline V gene sequence: CDR1 MNHEY, CDR2 SVGAGI. CDR3 residues: CATTGTSWYEQYF. CDR3 bases: TGTGCCACCACCGGGACTAGCTGGTACGAGCAGTACTTC.

The chain has TRBV10-3 and TRBJ2-7; tentatively, D is TRBD2 (6 bases). Trimming stripped 6 bases from V and 1 base from J, with 19 bases between. Germline assignment: CDR1 ENHRY and CDR2 SYGVKD. The CDR3 loop spans 16 amino acids. The CDR3 region is CAISREAGRLSYEQYF. The CDR3 DNA sequence: TGTGCCATCAGCAGAGAAGCGGGCCGTCTTTCCTACGAGCAGTACTTC.

J is TRBJ1-4 and V is TRBV28, with D tentatively TRBD1 (5 bases). The V and J ends lost 1 base and 8 bases respectively, with 11 bases between them. Looked up from germline, CDR1 is MDHEN and CDR2 is SYDVKM. The CDR3 extends over 14 amino acids. The CDR3 DNA follows: TGTGCCAGCAGTTTATTTGAGACAGTCGAAAAACTGTTTTTT. The encoded protein is CASSLFETVEKLFF. The entire variable domain, with the rest obtained from reference TRBV28 and TRBJ1-4, is as follows: DVKVTQSSRYLVKRTGEKVFLECVQDMDHENMFWYRQDPGLGLRLIYFSYDVKMKEKGDIPEGYSVSREKKERFSLILESASTNQTSMYLCASSLFETVEKLFFGSGTQLSVL.

The chain uses TRBV5-1 and TRBJ2-7; 7 nucleotides match TRBD1. Looked up from germline, CDR1 is SGHRS and CDR2 is YFSETQ. The V gene end was trimmed by 4 bases and the J gene end by 4 bases; junction bases not matched to a gene: 8. This CDR3 region has 14 residues. The DNA for the CDR3 is TGCGCCAGCAGCCAGACAGGGTTGGGTTACGAGCAGTACTTC. It specifies CASSQTGLGYEQYF.

This clone was picked up a small number of times. Other DNA sequences within the sample encode an identical CDR3. This chain joins TRBV28 and TRBJ1-5, with D possibly matching TRBD1 (6 bases). Germline CDR1 and CDR2: MDHEN and SYDVKM. The CDR3 spans 14 residues. Deletions cut 5 bases from V and 1 base from J, with 9 bases between. Written as DNA, the CDR3 is TGTGCCAGCAGTCGGGACAACAGCAATCAGCCCCAGCATTTT. Protein: CASSRDNSNQPQHF.

This chain links TRBV28 with TRBJ1-2; perhaps TRBD1 as D (5 bases). This CDR3 is built from 15 residues. Germline V gives CDR1 MDHEN, CDR2 SYDVKM. V lost 6 bases, J lost 0 bases, and 14 bases lay in between. DNA of the CDR3: TGTGCCAGCAGGCAACAGGACTACTCTAACTATGGCTACACCTTC. This codes for CASRQQDYSNYGYTF.

The V call is TRBV19, the J call TRBJ1-2; 9 bases fit TRBD1. Germline values: CDR1 LNHDA, CDR2 SQIVND (reference sequence). With 4 bases clipped from V and 4 bases from J, the junction kept 13 bases outside the gene matches. CDR3 length: 17 residues. For the CDR3, the DNA is TGTGCCAGTAGTACCCAGCATCGGACAGGGGTCGGCTATGGCTACACCTTC. Amino acids: CASSTQHRTGVGYGYTF.

This clone has just one count. The CDR3 nucleotides read TGTGCCAGCTCACCACGGCAGGGAGGCGATGGCTACACCTTC. Protein sequence: CASSPRQGGDGYTF. The V call is TRBV18, the J call TRBJ1-2, with TRBD1 as a possible D gene (5 bases). CDR3 length: 14 residues. Germline CDR1 KGHSH, CDR2 LQKENI. V lost 1 base to trimming and J lost 6 bases, with 12 bases between them.

The chain joins TRBV6-1 to TRBJ2-7, with a tentative D call TRBD2 (6 bases). CDR1 and CDR2 (germline): MNHNS, SASEGT. The CDR3 sequence is 10 residues long. The CDR3 nucleotides read TGTGCGGCGGGGCCCTACGAGCAGTACTTC. Its translation: CAAGPYEQYF.

The chain carries TRBV2 and TRBJ2-6; D is ambiguous. The germline V gene encodes CDR1 SNHLY and CDR2 FYNNEI. V lost 3 bases, J lost 3 bases, and 3 bases lay in between. The CDR3 covers 13 residues. The CDR3: CASSDRGANVLTF. CDR3 sequence (DNA): TGTGCCAGCAGTGATCGTGGGGCCAACGTCCTGACTTTC.

The chain uses TRBV5-1 and TRBJ1-1, with D hard to call. CDR1 is SGHRS, CDR2 YFSETQ, per germline. V was trimmed by 1 base and J by 3 bases, leaving 10 bases between them. This CDR3 has 14 residues. CDR3 protein: CASSLRSRDTEAFF. CDR3 nucleotide sequence: TGCGCCAGCAGCTTGCGCTCGCGGGACACTGAAGCTTTCTTT. Supplemented by reference TRBV5-1 and TRBJ1-1, the full variable domain reads KAGVTQTPRYLIKTRGQQVTLSCSPISGHRSVSWYQQTPGQGLQFLFEYFSETQRNKGNFPGRFSGRQFSNSRSEMNVSTLELGDSALYLCASSLRSRDTEAFFGQGTRLTVV.

The chain couples TRBV7-9 to TRBJ2-7; possible D gene TRBD1, 6 bases. The germline CDR1 and CDR2 sequences are SEHNR and FQNEAQ (reference sequence). CDR3 length: 13 amino acids. V lost 8 bases, J lost 4 bases, and 15 bases lay in between. CDR3 residues: CASLLPGAYEQYF. The CDR3 bases are TGTGCCAGCCTACTTCCAGGGGCATACGAGCAGTACTTC.

V is TRBV4-2 and J is TRBJ2-6; 9 bases are a match to TRBD1. From germline, CDR1 is LGHNA and CDR2 YNFKEQ. The trim removed 3 bases at V and 1 base at J, leaving 7 bases unmatched. The CDR3 has 18 residues. The CDR3 loop reads CASSQGQGVSSGANVLTF. For the CDR3, the DNA is TGTGCCAGCAGCCAGGGACAGGGAGTATCTTCTGGGGCCAACGTCCTGACTTTC.

This clone is labeled as medium-sized. The genes are TRBV28 and TRBJ1-4, with a possible D match to TRBD1 (5 bases). The CDR3 runs to 14 residues. CDR1 is MDHEN and CDR2 is SYDVKM in the germline V gene. V was shortened by 6 bases and J by 4 bases, with 12 bases between the two germline ends. CDR3 sequence reads: CASRGPALNEKLFF. The CDR3 nucleotides read TGTGCCAGCAGGGGGCCAGCCCTTAATGAAAAACTGTTTTTT.

The V and J genes are TRBV18 and TRBJ2-3; weak D call: TRBD2 (5 bases). The V and J ends lost 1 base and 0 bases respectively, with 8 bases between them. This CDR3 is 15 amino acids long. Germline V lookup: CDR1 KGHSH, CDR2 LQKENI. CDR3 loop: CASSPLPGSTDTQYF. CDR3 sequence (DNA): TGTGCCAGCTCACCACTACCGGGAAGCACAGATACGCAGTATTTT.

This clone was detected once. The chain couples TRBV9 to TRBJ2-7; 7 bases fit TRBD2. This CDR3 contains 14 residues. Unmatched junction bases numbered 4, after V lost 0 bases and J lost 4 bases. From germline, CDR1 is SGDLS and CDR2 YYNGEE. The CDR3 DNA reads TGTGCCAGCAGCGTAGGGGCTAGCGGATACGAGCAGTACTTC. It encodes CASSVGASGYEQYF.